The 29 T cell receptor beta chains below come from one sample, sequenced in a study of cytomegalovirus exposure and HLA in healthy donors. PCR involved 60 Vbeta and 13 Jbeta primers. Clones were read by immunoSEQ multiplex PCR, and TCRdb kept only the in-frame ones, dropping some. The sample yields more than 85,000 clones, under 80% seen once. Sequencing input: PBMCs. Receptor source: a woman aged 25 to 45 in good health and CMV-seronegative.

The chain carries TRBV11-2 and TRBJ1-2; the D is unclear. The CDR3 is 15 amino acids. V lost 0 bases and J 1 base, leaving 9 bases between the germline ends. CDR1 is SGHAT, CDR2 FQNNGV, per germline. CDR3 sequence: CASSLDLAGNYGYTF. The CDR3, as DNA: TGTGCCAGCAGCTTAGATCTTGCGGGTAACTATGGCTACACCTTC.

The V call is TRBV25-1, the J call TRBJ1-2; TRBD1 is a possible D gene (5 bases). Germline loops: CDR1 MGHDK, CDR2 SYGVNS. The germline V and J ends were trimmed by 1 base and 3 bases, with 18 bases remaining between them. The CDR3 is 17 residues long. CDR3 nucleotide sequence: TGTGCCAGCAGTGAATCCGGCTCCACGGGACTTTACTATGGCTACACCTTC. Translation gives CASSESGSTGLYYGYTF.

The chain uses TRBV4-1 and TRBJ1-1; a possible D gene is TRBD1 (6 bases). Trimming removed 2 bases at V and 4 bases at J, with 8 bases between. This CDR3 region has 13 residues. Germline CDR1 is MGHRA and CDR2 is YSYEKL. CDR3 sequence reads: CASSQTGLTEAFF. For the CDR3, the DNA is TGCGCCAGCAGCCAAACAGGGCTCACTGAAGCTTTCTTT.

This clone was detected a few times. This chain connects TRBV6-5 to TRBJ2-5, with D uncertain. Trimming cost V 6 bases and J 0 bases, with 17 bases left between them. The CDR3 contains 16 residues. Per the germline V gene, CDR1 is MNHEY and CDR2 is SVGAGI. The CDR3 DNA is TGTGCCAGCAGGTACGGTTTGTACTCGTACCAAGAGACCCAGTACTTC. Translated, it gives CASRYGLYSYQETQYF.

The V call is TRBV11-2, the J call TRBJ2-7; 9 nucleotides align to TRBD1. Losses at the gene ends were 5 bases for V and 1 base for J; bases not matched to a gene: 6. From germline, CDR1 is SGHAT and CDR2 FQNNGV. This CDR3 spans 15 amino acids. In nucleotides, the CDR3 is TGTGCCAGCAGCCGAACAGGGGGCGCGTCCTACGAGCAGTACTTC. Amino acid sequence: CASSRTGGASYEQYF.

This clone has more than one count but fewer than ten. The chain combines TRBV25-1 with TRBJ2-3, with D possibly TRBD2 on 6 matching bases. Looked up from germline, CDR1 is MGHDK and CDR2 is SYGVNS. This CDR3 region has 13 residues. V was trimmed by 5 bases and J by 2 bases, leaving 8 bases between them. CDR3 protein: CASSRDSTDTQYF. The DNA of the CDR3 is TGTGCCAGCAGTCGGGACTCCACAGATACGCAGTATTTT.

The chain couples TRBV13 to TRBJ2-4; 8 bases map to TRBD2. Germline V CDR1 and CDR2: PRHDT, FYEKMQ (reference sequence). V lost 5 bases, J lost 1 base, and 4 bases stayed unmatched. The CDR3 has 15 amino acids. In DNA, the CDR3 is TGTGCCAGCAGCACAAGCGGGAGTGCCAAAAACATTCAGTACTTC. Amino acids: CASSTSGSAKNIQYF. Together with reference TRBV13 and TRBJ2-4, the CDR3 gives the full variable domain: AAGVIQSPRHLIKEKRETATLKCYPIPRHDTVYWYQQGPGQDPQFLISFYEKMQSDKGSIPDRFSAQQFSDYHSELNMSSLELGDSALYFCASSTSGSAKNIQYFGAGTRLSVL.

The chain is built from TRBV30 and TRBJ1-2; TRBD1 might be the D (5 bases). The ends were cut back, 1 base at V and 5 bases at J, with 14 bases in the middle. Germline V lookup: CDR1 GTSNPN, CDR2 SVGIG (reference sequence). This CDR3 has 14 residues. The CDR3 DNA reads as TGTGCCTGGAGTGCGGAGGGGCGCGGGTATGGCTACACCTTC. As protein: CAWSAEGRGYGYTF.

This clone has a single count. The chain links TRBV7-2 to TRBJ2-5, with D tentatively TRBD2 (6 bases). Trimming removed 5 bases from V and 4 bases from J, with 14 bases in between. This CDR3 spans 14 amino acids. The V gene's germline CDR1 is SGHTA and CDR2 FQGNSA. DNA of the CDR3: TGTGCCAGCAGCCCGGGACTTCCGCCAGAGACCCAGTACTTC. Translating it yields CASSPGLPPETQYF.

The rearrangement joins TRBV5-8 to TRBJ2-7, with a tentative D call TRBD1 (6 bases). CDR3 size: 15 residues. V lost 1 base and J lost 2, with 13 bases in between. CDR1 SGHTS and CDR2 YDEGEE come from the germline V gene. The CDR3 loop reads CASSLPGTSPYEQYF. For the CDR3, the DNA is TGTGCCAGCAGCTTGCCCGGGACAAGCCCCTACGAGCAGTACTTC.

This clone turned up a few times. The chain couples TRBV5-5 to TRBJ2-7; D not certain. The CDR3 loop spans 12 amino acids. Trimming cost V 6 bases and J 5 bases, with 12 bases left between them. Germline CDR1 reads SGHKS; CDR2 reads YYEKEE (reference sequence). CDR3 DNA: TGTGCCAGCACGTACTTCTTGCACGAGCAGTACTTC. It specifies CASTYFLHEQYF.

The gene calls are TRBV9 and TRBJ2-1; the match to TRBD2 covers 9 bases. The CDR3 has 15 residues. The J segment lost 6 bases and the V segment lost 5 bases, leaving 9 bases of the junction unmatched. Germline CDR1 is SGDLS and CDR2 is YYNGEE. The CDR3 DNA sequence: TGTGCCAGCAGTTTGCGGGAGGGCCTTAGCAATGAGCAGTTCTTC. Amino acids: CASSLREGLSNEQFF.

The J gene is TRBJ1-1, the V gene TRBV18; possible D gene TRBD1, 5 bases. The germline CDR1 and CDR2 sequences are KGHSH and LQKENI. The V end lost 5 bases, the J end lost 6 bases, and 13 bases lay between the germline ends. The CDR3 totals 13 residues. The CDR3 DNA reads TGTGCCAGCTCAGCTATAGACAGATCTGAAGCTTTCTTT. Protein: CASSAIDRSEAFF.

The chain carries TRBV4-1 and TRBJ2-3; 7 bases are shared with TRBD1. The trim removed 4 bases at V and 8 bases at J, leaving 15 bases unmatched. Germline V gene sequence: CDR1 MGHRA, CDR2 YSYEKL. The CDR3 runs to 16 residues. The CDR3 coding sequence is TGCGCCAGCAGCCTCATCACGGCAGGGGGAGAATCTACGCAGTATTTT. Encoded protein: CASSLITAGGESTQYF.

This chain joins TRBV2 and TRBJ2-5; possible D gene TRBD1, 6 bases. The germline V gene has CDR1 SNHLY and CDR2 FYNNEI. The CDR3 runs 14 residues. Between the trimmed V and J ends, which lost 4 bases and 3 bases, there was a span of 12 bases. Here the CDR3 reads CASSGGTFEETQYF. The CDR3 nucleotides are TGTGCCAGCAGTGGAGGGACATTTGAAGAGACCCAGTACTTC.

This clone was seen once. J is TRBJ2-1 and V is TRBV2, with D perhaps matching TRBD2 (5 bases). The CDR3 loop spans 14 amino acids. V lost 10 bases and J 6 bases, leaving 19 bases between the germline ends. Germline V gene lookup returns CDR1 SNHLY and CDR2 FYNNEI. The CDR3 coding sequence is TGTGCCATGTCCCCGACCCCGCGGGCCAATGAGCAGTTCTTC. It specifies CAMSPTPRANEQFF.

This clone has only a few counts. The chain has TRBV25-1 and TRBJ2-3; the match to TRBD1 covers 7 bases. The CDR3 length is 14 residues. Germline V gene lookup returns CDR1 MGHDK and CDR2 SYGVNS. J gave up 4 bases and V 6 bases, and 7 bases lay outside the gene matches. The CDR3 sequence: CASRRQGRADTQYF. CDR3 DNA sequence: TGTGCCAGCAGGAGACAGGGACGGGCAGATACGCAGTATTTT.

This chain joins TRBV6-5 and TRBJ1-5; the match to TRBD1 covers 11 bases. Germline V gene data show CDR1 as MNHEY and CDR2 as SVGAGI. V gave up 4 bases and J gave up 10 bases; unmatched junction bases: 0. The CDR3 consists of 12 residues. The CDR3 loop is CASSWTGGPQHF. The DNA of the CDR3 is TGTGCCAGCAGTTGGACAGGGGGCCCCCAGCATTTT.

For this clone: This CDR3 is also generated by other DNA sequences in the sample. The chain recombines TRBV4-3 with TRBJ1-2; 7 nucleotides line up with TRBD1. Germline CDR1 and CDR2: LGHNA and YSLEER. This CDR3 contains 16 residues. With V trimmed by 1 base and J by 4 bases, 9 bases remained unmatched. CDR3 sequence reads: CASSQVGAGGTYGYTF. The CDR3 DNA sequence: TGCGCCAGCAGCCAAGTTGGGGCAGGGGGGACCTATGGCTACACCTTC.

V and J are TRBV2 and TRBJ1-5, with a weak D call TRBD1 (5 bases). Trimming took 7 bases from V and 0 from J, leaving 10 bases between them. The CDR3 runs to 14 residues. Looked up from germline, CDR1 is SNHLY and CDR2 is FYNNEI. The CDR3 sequence is CASNPGYSNQPQHF. The CDR3 DNA is TGTGCCAGCAACCCAGGGTATAGCAATCAGCCCCAGCATTTT. The entire variable domain, with the rest obtained from reference TRBV2 and TRBJ1-5, is as follows: EPEVTQTPSHQVTQMGQEVILRCVPISNHLYFYWYRQILGQKVEFLVSFYNNEISEKSEIFDDQFSVERPDGSNFTLKIRSTKLEDSAMYFCASNPGYSNQPQHFGDGTRLSIL.

The rearrangement joins TRBV14 to TRBJ2-3, with a weak D call TRBD2 (5 bases). The germline V gene has CDR1 SGHDN and CDR2 FVKESK. The CDR3 contains 12 residues. V was pared by 8 bases and J by 7 bases, with 13 bases between. CDR3 sequence reads: CASGSGGYTQYF. As DNA, the CDR3 is TGTGCCAGCGGGAGCGGCGGTTATACGCAGTATTTT. Drawing the rest from reference TRBV14 and TRBJ2-3, the complete variable domain is EAGVTQFPSHSVIEKGQTVTLRCDPISGHDNLYWYRRVMGKEIKFLLHFVKESKQDESGMPNNRFLAERTGGTYSTLKVQPAELEDSGVYFCASGSGGYTQYFGPGTRLTVL.

The chain recombines TRBV11-2 with TRBJ1-1, with D uncertain. Trimming cost V 0 bases and J 3 bases, with 5 bases left between them. This CDR3 contains 13 residues. Germline loops: CDR1 SGHAT, CDR2 FQNNGV. The CDR3 DNA follows: TGTGCCAGCAGCTTAGAGAGGGACACTGAAGCTTTCTTT. Translating gives CASSLERDTEAFF.

This chain connects TRBV19 to TRBJ1-3, with D possibly being TRBD1 (5 bases). V was clipped by 3 bases and J by 4 bases, with 13 bases between them. The length of the CDR3 is 15 residues. CDR1 LNHDA and CDR2 SQIVND come from the germline V gene (reference sequence). The chain's CDR3 is CASSILQGSGNTIYF. Here the CDR3 DNA reads TGTGCCAGTAGTATTCTCCAGGGTTCCGGAAACACCATATATTTT.

The gene calls are TRBV6-6 and TRBJ1-1; a weak D match, TRBD1 (5 bases). Deletions cut 5 bases from V and 7 bases from J, with 14 bases between. Per the germline V gene, CDR1 is MNHNY and CDR2 is SVGAGI (reference sequence). The CDR3 length is 13 residues. The CDR3 region has the DNA TGTGCCAGCAGTGCAAACAGGTTACTTGAAGCTTTCTTT. Translating it yields CASSANRLLEAFF.

For this clone: Other DNA sequences from this sample encode an identical CDR3 as well. This rearrangement joins TRBV9 to TRBJ2-5, with 11 bases aligning to TRBD2. The trim removed 4 bases at V and 4 bases at J, leaving 15 bases unmatched. This CDR3 region has 18 residues. Germline V gene sequence: CDR1 SGDLS, CDR2 YYNGEE. The CDR3 DNA sequence: TGTGCCAGCAGCCCCCGACTAGCGGGGCCTCACCGGGGAGAGACCCAGTACTTC. Protein: CASSPRLAGPHRGETQYF.

This sequence joins TRBV28 and TRBJ2-7, with a weak D call TRBD1 (6 bases). V lost 6 bases to trimming and J lost 4 bases, with 22 bases between them. The CDR3 spans 16 residues. CDR1 is MDHEN, CDR2 SYDVKM, per germline. CDR3 protein: CASRPTGSLWEYEQYF. DNA of the CDR3: TGTGCCAGCAGACCCACAGGGAGCCTCTGGGAATACGAGCAGTACTTC. Based on the CDR3 plus reference TRBV28 and TRBJ2-7, the full variable domain is DVKVTQSSRYLVKRTGEKVFLECVQDMDHENMFWYRQDPGLGLRLIYFSYDVKMKEKGDIPEGYSVSREKKERFSLILESASTNQTSMYLCASRPTGSLWEYEQYFGPGTRLTVT.

This clone showed up just once. V and J are TRBV28 and TRBJ1-6; D is unclear. The CDR3 totals 13 residues. V lost 5 bases, J lost 10 bases, and 12 bases lay in between. CDR1 and CDR2 (germline): MDHEN, SYDVKM. The CDR3: CASSPGVGSPLHF. The DNA of the CDR3 is TGTGCCAGCAGTCCCGGGGTCGGGTCACCCCTCCACTTT. The complete variable domain, with remaining parts taken from reference TRBV28 and TRBJ1-6, reads DVKVTQSSRYLVKRTGEKVFLECVQDMDHENMFWYRQDPGLGLRLIYFSYDVKMKEKGDIPEGYSVSREKKERFSLILESASTNQTSMYLCASSPGVGSPLHFGNGTRLTVT.

CDR3 in DNA: TGTGCCATCAGGAAGCAGGGAGGCGAAGAGCAGTACTTC. Protein: CAIRKQGGEEQYF. The chain has TRBV10-3 and TRBJ2-7, with D maybe TRBD2 (6 bases). This CDR3 region has 13 residues. Trimming left V 6 bases short and J 7 bases short, with 16 bases between. Germline CDR1 and CDR2: ENHRY and SYGVKD.

V and J are TRBV5-1 and TRBJ1-1, with 8 positions matching TRBD1. V shed 4 bases, J shed 6 bases, and the junction held 8 bases outside the gene matches. The germline CDR1 and CDR2 sequences are SGHRS and YFSETQ. CDR3 size: 14 residues. CDR3 in DNA: TGCGCCAGCAGCACCGGACAGGGTGTGGCTGAAGCTTTCTTT. Amino acid sequence: CASSTGQGVAEAFF.